The 5 T cell receptor beta chains in this list originate from one sample, sequenced in a study of T-cell reconstitution after alpha-beta-depleted transplantation in children. Using unique molecular identifiers, the investigators prepared the TCRbeta library. Via MiXCR, TCRdb re-called the PCR reads, giving one row per CDR3 protein. The sample includes approximately 270,000 distinct CDR3 sequences, about 24% of them seen just once. Sequenced here: PBMCs, mostly from graft donor cells, sampled 360 days after TCRalphabeta/CD19-depleted stem cell transplant. The receptor set was obtained from a female patient aged 2-9 years who had a stem cell transplant for congenital amegakaryocytic thrombocytopenia, so the T cells may come from the graft donor.

This clonotype was observed a few times. The V call is TRBV27, the J call TRBJ2-1, with TRBD1 matching over 7 bases. The germline gives CDR1 MNHEY, CDR2 SMNVEV (reference sequence). The V segment lost 6 bases and the J segment 6 bases; nucleotides outside the gene matches: 17. There are 17 residues in the CDR3. CDR3 sequence (DNA): TGTGCCAGCAGGACGACAGGGTGGGAAACACGGGGCAATGAGCAGTTCTTC. This sequence encodes CASRTTGWETRGNEQFF.

The rearrangement joins TRBV4-1 to TRBJ2-3; perhaps D is TRBD1 or TRBD2 (5 bases each). The V gene lost 4 bases and the J gene lost 5 bases, with 13 bases spanning the gap. The CDR3 sequence is 14 residues long. Germline V gene lookup returns CDR1 MGHRA and CDR2 YSYEKL. Here the CDR3 DNA reads TGCGCCAGCAGCCGACCGGGGCCGGGAGATACGCAGTATTTT. This codes for CASSRPGPGDTQYF.

This clonotype was observed many times. The J gene is TRBJ2-7, the V gene TRBV27; D perhaps matches TRBD1 (6 bases). CDR3 size: 14 residues. V dropped 0 bases and J dropped 3 bases, with 9 bases sitting between them. The germline gives CDR1 MNHEY, CDR2 SMNVEV (reference sequence). The CDR3 protein is CASSLSGTRYEQYF. The CDR3, as DNA: TGTGCCAGCAGTTTATCGGGGACACGCTACGAGCAGTACTTC.

This clonotype was counted at least ten times. This CDR3 reads CASRAGLAGYEQYF. The CDR3 bases are TGTGCCAGCAGAGCGGGACTAGCGGGGTACGAGCAGTACTTC. The J gene is TRBJ2-7, the V gene TRBV12-3 or TRBV12-4; 13 nucleotides align to TRBD2. There are 14 residues in the CDR3. Trimming cost V 6 bases and J 4 bases; bases outside gene matches: 3.

V gene TRBV7-9 combines with J gene TRBJ2-3; D uncertain. Germline assignment: CDR1 SEHNR and CDR2 FQNEAQ (reference sequence). The CDR3 spans 13 residues. Trimming removed 1 base from V and 6 bases from J, with 8 bases in between. The CDR3 DNA is TGTGCCAGCAGCTTAGGGCAGCGTGATACGCAGTATTTT. Its protein is CASSLGQRDTQYF.